This T cell receptor beta chain was observed in a study of blood T cell repertoires in COVID-19. The CDR3 loop spans 14 amino acids. V gave up 6 bases and J gave up 3 bases; unmatched junction bases: 5. The germline V gene encodes CDR1 SGHTA and CDR2 FQGNSA. As processed by the authors: Researchers report that nucleated cell counts were estimated from reference gene primer amplification. Repertoires were generated with immunoSEQ multiplex PCR, while TCRdb's copy carries only in-frame clones and drops some. That table furnishes V, J and clone size, whereas the DNA furnished D and trimming. Seen here are about 300,000 clones, roughly 89% observed once, and the top ten hold roughly 1.9%.

The sample comprised peripheral blood. This receptor was obtained from a woman in her 30s with COVID-19, enrolled during active disease. The chain links TRBV7-2 to TRBJ1-1; TRBD1 matches at 9 bases. In DNA form, the CDR3 reads TGTGCCAGCAGGCGGGGGGACAGGGACACTGAAGCTTTCTTT. Residues: CASRRGDRDTEAFF.